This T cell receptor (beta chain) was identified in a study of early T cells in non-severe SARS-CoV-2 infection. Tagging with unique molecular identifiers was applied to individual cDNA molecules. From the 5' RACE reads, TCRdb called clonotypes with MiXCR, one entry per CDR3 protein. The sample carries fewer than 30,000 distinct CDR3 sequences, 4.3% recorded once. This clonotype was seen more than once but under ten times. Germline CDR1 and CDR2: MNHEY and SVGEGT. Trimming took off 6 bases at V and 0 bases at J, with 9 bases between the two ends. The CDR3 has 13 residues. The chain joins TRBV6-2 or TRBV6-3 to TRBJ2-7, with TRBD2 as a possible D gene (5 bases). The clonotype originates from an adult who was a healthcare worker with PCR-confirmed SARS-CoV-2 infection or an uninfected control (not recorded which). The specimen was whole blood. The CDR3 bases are TGTGCCAGCAGAACCGGGATCTCCTACGAGCAGTACTTC. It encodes CASRTGISYEQYF.